The 10 T cell receptor beta chains below were found in one sample sequenced in a study of vaccination effects on CD4 cells after COVID-19. These receptors' targets are unknown. Antigen-specific CD4+ T cells expanded by the ViraFEST assay with viral peptide pools were then sequenced. Culturing for approximately 10 days preceded CD4+ T cell isolation. Of the BNT162b2 and mRNA-1273 vaccines, participants received two doses of one or the other. Method: immunoSEQ multiplex PCR; TCRdb's copy keeps in-frame clones and lacks some. The sample has 27,000 or so clones; 83% are singletons. Material: CD4+ T cells from PBMCs cultured with HCoV-NL63 spike peptides, obtained after COVID-19 vaccination. Receptors were obtained from a human donor who received a COVID-19 vaccine. Some clones in this sample may be carry-over from other donors' samples.

This rearrangement joins TRBV28 to TRBJ1-6; 7 bases are shared with TRBD1. Germline CDR1 reads MDHEN; CDR2 reads SYDVKM. V trimming: 5 bases; J trimming: 7 bases; junction bases outside the gene matches: 8. This CDR3 contains 15 residues. This chain's CDR3 is CASSMRGTANSPLHF. In DNA, the CDR3 is TGTGCCAGCAGTATGCGTGGGACAGCCAATTCACCCCTCCACTTT.

A few counts support this clone. The genes are TRBV18 and TRBJ2-7; D gene ambiguous. Germline V gives CDR1 KGHSH, CDR2 LQKENI. Between the trimmed V and J ends, which lost 2 bases and 0 bases, there was a span of 8 bases. The CDR3 sequence is 14 residues long. The CDR3 nucleotides are TGTGCCAGCTCACCAGGTGCCAACTCCTACGAGCAGTACGTC. The encoded protein is CASSPGANSYEQYV.

This clone was picked up one time. The rearrangement uses TRBV7-3 and TRBJ1-1; maybe TRBD1 (5 bases). This CDR3 has 13 residues. The V and J ends lost 2 bases and 10 bases respectively, with 14 bases between them. Germline loops: CDR1 SGHTA, CDR2 FQGTGA. The CDR3 is CASSLGREGLAFF. Written as DNA, the CDR3 is TGTGCCAGCAGCTTAGGCAGGGAAGGACTAGCTTTCTTT.

The chain recombines TRBV28 with TRBJ1-6, with D possibly TRBD1 on 5 matching bases. This CDR3 spans 15 amino acids. Per the germline V gene, CDR1 is MDHEN and CDR2 is SYDVKM. With 6 bases removed from V and 8 bases from J, the gap between germline ends came to 17 bases. The CDR3 DNA follows: TGTGCCAGCAGCCTCGGGGCGGTTCTATATTCACCCCTCCACTTT. The encoded protein is CASSLGAVLYSPLHF.

The chain carries TRBV9 and TRBJ1-4; D gene ambiguous. Between the trimmed V and J ends, which lost 4 bases and 0 bases, there was a span of 13 bases. This CDR3 comprises 16 residues. Germline CDR1 reads SGDLS; CDR2 reads YYNGEE. CDR3 sequence reads: CASSPREAATNEKLFF. In nucleotides, the CDR3 is TGTGCCAGCAGCCCCAGAGAAGCCGCAACTAATGAAAAACTGTTTTTT.

J is TRBJ2-5 and V is TRBV24-1; TRBD1 agrees at 8 bases. The CDR3 has 16 amino acids. Germline V gene sequence: CDR1 KGHDR, CDR2 SFDVKD. Trimming cost V 4 bases and J 1 base; bases outside gene matches: 7. Here the CDR3 DNA reads TGTGCCACCAGTGACCCGACAGGGGCCGCCCAAGAGACCCAGTACTTC. Translating it yields CATSDPTGAAQETQYF.

The rearrangement uses TRBV7-2 and TRBJ1-5; D might be TRBD1 (6 bases). The CDR3 totals 14 residues. Trimming took 3 bases from V and 1 from J, leaving 7 bases between them. Germline CDR1 is SGHTA and CDR2 is FQGNSA. As DNA, the CDR3 is TGTGCCAGCAGCTTGGACAGAAGCAATCAGCCCCAGCATTTT. Amino acid sequence: CASSLDRSNQPQHF.

J is TRBJ2-5 and V is TRBV25-1; unclear D gene. The CDR3 length is 12 residues. The germline V gene has CDR1 MGHDK and CDR2 SYGVNS. The germline V and J ends were trimmed by 6 bases and 4 bases, with 9 bases remaining between them. The CDR3 loop is CASSPGGETQYF. Here the CDR3 DNA reads TGTGCCAGCAGCCCGGGTGGAGAGACCCAGTACTTC.

J is TRBJ1-5 and V is TRBV19; no definite D call. CDR1 and CDR2 (germline): LNHDA, SQIVND (reference sequence). This CDR3 is 13 amino acids long. V was pared by 7 bases and J by 5 bases, with 12 bases between. The CDR3 nucleotides are TGTGCCAGTACGGGCTTCGGGGATCAGCCCCAGCATTTT. Protein sequence: CASTGFGDQPQHF.

This chain links TRBV5-1 with TRBJ2-2; 8 bases map to TRBD1. CDR1 and CDR2 from the germline V gene are SGHRS and YFSETQ. CDR3 length: 15 residues. J was trimmed by 4 bases and V by 3 bases; bases with no gene match: 5. CDR3 DNA sequence: TGCGCCAGCAGCTCCCAGGGGGCAGGCACCGGGGAGCTGTTTTTT. Its translation: CASSSQGAGTGELFF. The variable domain in full, with the rest retrieved from reference TRBV5-1 and TRBJ2-2, is KAGVTQTPRYLIKTRGQQVTLSCSPISGHRSVSWYQQTPGQGLQFLFEYFSETQRNKGNFPGRFSGRQFSNSRSEMNVSTLELGDSALYLCASSSQGAGTGELFFGEGSRLTVL.